The entry below describes one T cell receptor (beta chain). This record belongs to a study of blood T cell repertoires in COVID-19. Study as a whole: Samples representing acute and convalescent COVID-19 were sourced from the United States, Italy and Spain.

Per the original methods: It was from reference gene primer amplification that nucleated cell counts were estimated. Generated by immunoSEQ multiplex PCR, the TCRdb table keeps only in-frame clones and is missing some. The V and J calls and the clone size are those of that table, but D and trimming were determined from the DNA. The sample has 250,000 or so clones, 85% to 90% seen once; the top ten hold more than 1.3%. The length of the CDR3 is 13 residues. V was pared by 4 bases and J by 1 base, with 1 base of the junction left unmatched. Germline assignment: CDR1 GTSNPN and CDR2 SVGIG (reference sequence).

The chain links TRBV30 to TRBJ1-1, with 9 positions matching TRBD1. Sequenced sample: peripheral blood. The receptor comes from a woman aged 35 to 49 who had recovered from COVID-19. As DNA, the CDR3 is TGTGCCTGGACGACAGGGGGGAACACTGAAGCTTTCTTT. Translated: CAWTTGGNTEAFF.